This T cell receptor (beta chain) came from a study of PD-1 blockade in classical Hodgkin lymphoma. The repertoire was sequenced with immunoSEQ multiplex PCR; TCRdb's copy has only in-frame clones and lacks some. This table holds over 50,000 clones, 81% found once. All patients experienced relapse after autologous stem cell transplantation, and brentuximab vedotin exposure was variable. Per the germline V gene, CDR1 is SEHNR and CDR2 is FQNEAQ (reference sequence). The ends were cut back, 6 bases at V and 4 bases at J, with 8 bases in the middle. The CDR3 contains 12 residues. The starting material was peripheral blood mononuclear cells (PBMCs), obtained at baseline. This chain connects TRBV7-9 to TRBJ2-3; maybe TRBD2 (5 bases). The sequence was collected from a human donor with classical Hodgkin lymphoma. CDR3: CASREDSDTQYF. Here the CDR3 DNA reads TGTGCCAGCAGGGAGGACTCAGATACGCAGTATTTT.